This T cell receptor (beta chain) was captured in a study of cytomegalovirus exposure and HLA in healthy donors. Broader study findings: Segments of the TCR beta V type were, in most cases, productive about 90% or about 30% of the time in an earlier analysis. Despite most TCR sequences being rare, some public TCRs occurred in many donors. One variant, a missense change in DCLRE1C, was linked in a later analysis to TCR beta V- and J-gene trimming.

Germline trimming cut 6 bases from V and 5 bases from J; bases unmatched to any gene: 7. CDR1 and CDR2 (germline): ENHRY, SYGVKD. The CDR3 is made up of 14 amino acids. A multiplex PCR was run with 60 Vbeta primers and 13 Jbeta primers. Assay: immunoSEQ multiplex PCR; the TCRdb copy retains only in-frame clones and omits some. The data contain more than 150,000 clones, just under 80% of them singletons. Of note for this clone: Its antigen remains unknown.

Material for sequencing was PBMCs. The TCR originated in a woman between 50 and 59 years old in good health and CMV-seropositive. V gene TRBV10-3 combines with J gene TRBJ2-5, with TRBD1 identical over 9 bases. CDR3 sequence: CAIRPGQGRETQYF. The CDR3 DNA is TGTGCCATCAGACCGGGACAGGGAAGGGAGACCCAGTACTTC.